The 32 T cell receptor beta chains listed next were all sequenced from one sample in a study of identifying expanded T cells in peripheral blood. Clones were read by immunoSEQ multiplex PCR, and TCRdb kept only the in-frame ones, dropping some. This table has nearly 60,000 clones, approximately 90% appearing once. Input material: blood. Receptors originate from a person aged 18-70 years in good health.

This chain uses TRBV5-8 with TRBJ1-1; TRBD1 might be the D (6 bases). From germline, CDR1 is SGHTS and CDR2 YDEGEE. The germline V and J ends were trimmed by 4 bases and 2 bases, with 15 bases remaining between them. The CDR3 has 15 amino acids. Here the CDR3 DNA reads TGTGCCAGCAGCCGATCGACAGGAAGCAACACTGAAGCTTTCTTT. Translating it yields CASSRSTGSNTEAFF.

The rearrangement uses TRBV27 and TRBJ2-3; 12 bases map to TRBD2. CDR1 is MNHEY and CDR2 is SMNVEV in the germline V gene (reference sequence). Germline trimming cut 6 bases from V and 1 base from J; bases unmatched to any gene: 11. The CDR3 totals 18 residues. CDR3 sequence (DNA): TGTGCCAGCAGACCGGGAAGACTAGCGGGGGCTGGCACAGATACGCAGTATTTT. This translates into CASRPGRLAGAGTDTQYF.

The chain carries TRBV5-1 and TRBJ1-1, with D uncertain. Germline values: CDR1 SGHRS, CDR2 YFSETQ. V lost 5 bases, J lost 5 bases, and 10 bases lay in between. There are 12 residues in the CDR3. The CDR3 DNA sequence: TGCGCCAGCAGGGAACCGGAGACTGAAGCTTTCTTT. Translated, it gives CASREPETEAFF.

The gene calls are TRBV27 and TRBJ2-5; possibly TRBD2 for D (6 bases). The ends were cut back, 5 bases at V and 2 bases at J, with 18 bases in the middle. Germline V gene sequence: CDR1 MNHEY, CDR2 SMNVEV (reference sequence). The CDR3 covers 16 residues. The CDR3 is CASSGIWAGHQETQYF. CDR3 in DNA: TGTGCCAGCAGTGGCATTTGGGCGGGGCATCAAGAGACCCAGTACTTC.

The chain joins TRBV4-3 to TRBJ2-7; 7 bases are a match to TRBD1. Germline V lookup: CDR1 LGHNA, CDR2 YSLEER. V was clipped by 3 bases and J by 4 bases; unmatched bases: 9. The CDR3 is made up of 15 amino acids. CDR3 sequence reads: CASSQLQGYQYEQYF. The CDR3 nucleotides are TGCGCCAGCAGCCAGCTACAGGGGTATCAGTACGAGCAGTACTTC.

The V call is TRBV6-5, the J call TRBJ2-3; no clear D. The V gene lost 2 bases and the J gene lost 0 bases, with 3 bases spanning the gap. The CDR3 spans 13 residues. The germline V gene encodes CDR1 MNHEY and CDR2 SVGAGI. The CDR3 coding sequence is TGTGCCAGCAGTTACGACAGCACAGATACGCAGTATTTT. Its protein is CASSYDSTDTQYF.

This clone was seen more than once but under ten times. The CDR3 loop reads CASRDTRDGYTF. The CDR3 region has the DNA TGTGCCAGCAGAGACACCCGGGACGGCTACACCTTC. The rearrangement uses TRBV11-3 and TRBJ1-2; tentative D call: TRBD1 (5 bases). CDR3 size: 12 residues. V was pared by 6 bases and J by 8 bases, with 13 bases between. Germline CDR1 is SGHNT and CDR2 is YENEEA. The full variable domain, in which reference TRBV11-3 and TRBJ1-2 provide the parts outside the CDR3, is EAGVVQSPRYKIIEKKQPVAFWCNPISGHNTLYWYLQNLGQGPELLIRYENEEAVDDSQLPKDRFSAERLKGVDSTLKIQPAELGDSAVYLCASRDTRDGYTFGSGTRLTVV.

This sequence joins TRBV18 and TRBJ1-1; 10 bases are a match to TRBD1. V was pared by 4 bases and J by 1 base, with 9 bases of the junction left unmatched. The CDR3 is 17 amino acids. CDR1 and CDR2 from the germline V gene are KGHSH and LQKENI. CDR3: CASSQTGGLGRNTEAFF. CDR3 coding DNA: TGTGCCAGCTCACAGACAGGGGGCTTAGGACGGAACACTGAAGCTTTCTTT.

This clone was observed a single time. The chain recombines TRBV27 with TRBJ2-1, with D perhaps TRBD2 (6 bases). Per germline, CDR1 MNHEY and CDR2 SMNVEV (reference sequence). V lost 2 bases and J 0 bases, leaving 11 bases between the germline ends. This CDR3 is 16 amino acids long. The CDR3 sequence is CASSLLPGSSYNEQFF. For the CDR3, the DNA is TGTGCCAGCAGTTTACTTCCCGGGAGCTCCTACAATGAGCAGTTCTTC.

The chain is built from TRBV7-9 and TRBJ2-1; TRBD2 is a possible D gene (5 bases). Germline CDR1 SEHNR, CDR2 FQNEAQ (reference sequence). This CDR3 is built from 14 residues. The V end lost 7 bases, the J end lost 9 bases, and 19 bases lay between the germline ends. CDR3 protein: CASNRGRVHGEQFF. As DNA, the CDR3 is TGTGCCAGCAACCGAGGGCGGGTCCACGGTGAGCAGTTCTTC.

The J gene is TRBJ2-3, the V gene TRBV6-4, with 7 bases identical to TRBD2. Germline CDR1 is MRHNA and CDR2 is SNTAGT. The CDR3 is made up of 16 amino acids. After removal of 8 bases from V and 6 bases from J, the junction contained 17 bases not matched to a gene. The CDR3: CASSAVAGESGDTQYF. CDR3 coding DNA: TGTGCCAGCTCTGCCGTGGCGGGAGAATCAGGGGATACGCAGTATTTT.

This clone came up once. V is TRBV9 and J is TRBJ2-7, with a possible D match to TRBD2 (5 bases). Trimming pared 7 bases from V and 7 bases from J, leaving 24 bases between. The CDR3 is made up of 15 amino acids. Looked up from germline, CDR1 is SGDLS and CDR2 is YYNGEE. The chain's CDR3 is CASARVEAATREQYF. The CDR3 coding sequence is TGTGCCAGCGCGAGGGTGGAGGCGGCTACGAGGGAGCAGTACTTC.

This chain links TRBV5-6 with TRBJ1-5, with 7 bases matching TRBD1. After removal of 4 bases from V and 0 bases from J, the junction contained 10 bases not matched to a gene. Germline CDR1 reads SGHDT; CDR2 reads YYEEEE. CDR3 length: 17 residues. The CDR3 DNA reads TGTGCCAGCAGCAAAAGTGGGACAGACTATAGCAATCAGCCCCAGCATTTT. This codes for CASSKSGTDYSNQPQHF.

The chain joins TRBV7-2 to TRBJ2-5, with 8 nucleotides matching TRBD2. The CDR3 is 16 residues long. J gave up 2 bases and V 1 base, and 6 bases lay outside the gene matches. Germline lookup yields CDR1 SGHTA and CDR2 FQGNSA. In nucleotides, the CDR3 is TGTGCCAGCAGCTTAGGAAGTCTAGCGGGTCAAGAGACCCAGTACTTC. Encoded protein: CASSLGSLAGQETQYF.

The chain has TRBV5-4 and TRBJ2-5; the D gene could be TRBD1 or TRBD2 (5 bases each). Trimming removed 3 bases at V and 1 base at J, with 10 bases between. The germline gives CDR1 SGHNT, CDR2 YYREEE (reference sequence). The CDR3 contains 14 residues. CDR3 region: CASSWTGTQETQYF. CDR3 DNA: TGTGCCAGCAGCTGGACCGGGACCCAAGAGACCCAGTACTTC.

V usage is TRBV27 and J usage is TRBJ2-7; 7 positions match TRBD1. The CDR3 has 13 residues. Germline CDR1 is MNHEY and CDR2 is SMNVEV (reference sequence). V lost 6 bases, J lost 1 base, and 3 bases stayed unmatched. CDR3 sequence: CASRTGSSYEQYF. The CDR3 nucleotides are TGTGCCAGCAGGACAGGGAGTTCCTACGAGCAGTACTTC.

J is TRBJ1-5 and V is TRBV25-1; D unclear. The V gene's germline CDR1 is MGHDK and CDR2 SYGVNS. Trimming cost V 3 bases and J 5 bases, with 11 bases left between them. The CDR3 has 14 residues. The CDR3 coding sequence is TGTGCCAGCAGTGAGGCCTACGCCTATCAGCCCCAGCATTTT. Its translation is CASSEAYAYQPQHF.

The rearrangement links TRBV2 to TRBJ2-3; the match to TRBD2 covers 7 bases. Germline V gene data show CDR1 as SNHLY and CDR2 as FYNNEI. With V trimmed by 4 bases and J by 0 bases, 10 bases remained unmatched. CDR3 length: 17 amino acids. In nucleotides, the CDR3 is TGTGCCAGCAGTGGCCTTTTGCGGGGAGGGAGCACAGATACGCAGTATTTT. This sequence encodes CASSGLLRGGSTDTQYF.

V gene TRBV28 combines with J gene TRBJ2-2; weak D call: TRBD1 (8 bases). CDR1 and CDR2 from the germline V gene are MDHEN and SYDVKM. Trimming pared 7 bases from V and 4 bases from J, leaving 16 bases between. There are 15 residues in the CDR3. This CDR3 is CASKQGAGVTGELFF. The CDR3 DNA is TGTGCCAGCAAGCAGGGGGCGGGAGTCACCGGGGAGCTGTTTTTT.

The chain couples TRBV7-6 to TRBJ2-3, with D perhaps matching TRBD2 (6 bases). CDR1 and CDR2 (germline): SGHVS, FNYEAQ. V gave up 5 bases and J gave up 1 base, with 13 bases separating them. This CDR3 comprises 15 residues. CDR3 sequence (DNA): TGTGCCAGCAGCCACCAAGCGGGCCGCACAGATACGCAGTATTTT. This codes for CASSHQAGRTDTQYF. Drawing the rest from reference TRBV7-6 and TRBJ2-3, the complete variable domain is GAGVSQSPRYKVTKRGQDVALRCDPISGHVSLYWYRQALGQGPEFLTYFNYEAQQDKSGLPNDRFSAERPEGSISTLTIQRTEQRDSAMYRCASSHQAGRTDTQYFGPGTRLTVL.

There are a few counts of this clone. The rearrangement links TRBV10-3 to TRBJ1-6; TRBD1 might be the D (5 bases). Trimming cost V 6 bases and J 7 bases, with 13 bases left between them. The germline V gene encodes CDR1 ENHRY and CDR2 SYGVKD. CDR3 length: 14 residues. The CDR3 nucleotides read TGTGCCATCAGACGCGACAGCCAGAATTCACCCCTCCACTTT. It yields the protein CAIRRDSQNSPLHF.

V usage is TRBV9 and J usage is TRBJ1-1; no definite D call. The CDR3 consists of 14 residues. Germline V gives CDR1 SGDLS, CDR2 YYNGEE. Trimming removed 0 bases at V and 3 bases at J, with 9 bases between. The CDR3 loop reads CASSVGTADTEAFF. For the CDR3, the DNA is TGTGCCAGCAGCGTAGGCACAGCTGACACTGAAGCTTTCTTT.

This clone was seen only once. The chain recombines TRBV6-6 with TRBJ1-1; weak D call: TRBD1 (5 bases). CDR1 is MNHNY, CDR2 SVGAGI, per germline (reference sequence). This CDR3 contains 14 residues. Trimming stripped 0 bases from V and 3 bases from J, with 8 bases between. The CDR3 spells CASSYSMGDTEAFF. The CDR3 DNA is TGTGCCAGCAGTTACTCGATGGGGGACACTGAAGCTTTCTTT.

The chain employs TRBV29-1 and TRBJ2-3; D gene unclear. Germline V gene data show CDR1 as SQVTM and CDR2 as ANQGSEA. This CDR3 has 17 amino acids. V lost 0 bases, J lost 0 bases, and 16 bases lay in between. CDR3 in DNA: TGCAGCGTTGAAGACCCCCGTGCCGACTCTAGCACAGATACGCAGTATTTT. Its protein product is CSVEDPRADSSTDTQYF.

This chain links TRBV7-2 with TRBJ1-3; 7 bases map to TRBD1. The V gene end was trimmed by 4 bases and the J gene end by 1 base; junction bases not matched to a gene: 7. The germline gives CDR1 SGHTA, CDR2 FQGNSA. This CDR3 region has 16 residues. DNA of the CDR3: TGTGCCAGCAGCTCAAAGGTGACAGGGTCTGGAAACACCATATATTTT. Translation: CASSSKVTGSGNTIYF.

In DNA form, the CDR3 reads TGTGCCAGCAGCCTCATCGACGGTTTCGGCGGGGAGCTGTTTTTT. This encodes CASSLIDGFGGELFF. The chain carries TRBV7-2 and TRBJ2-2; D remains unclear. Trimming pared 5 bases from V and 7 bases from J, leaving 17 bases between. The CDR3 consists of 15 residues. Germline CDR1 reads SGHTA; CDR2 reads FQGNSA.

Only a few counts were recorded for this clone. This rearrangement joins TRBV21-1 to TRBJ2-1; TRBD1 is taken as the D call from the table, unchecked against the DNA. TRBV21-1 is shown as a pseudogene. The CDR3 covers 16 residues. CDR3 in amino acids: CASSKPKGDRRNEQFF. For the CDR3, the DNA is TGTGCCAGCAGCAAACCTAAGGGGGACAGGAGAAATGAGCAGTTCTTC.

The CDR3 is CASTNLRDRVGGSNQPQHF. DNA of the CDR3: TGTGCCAGCACAAACCTCCGGGACAGGGTAGGAGGGAGCAATCAGCCCCAGCATTTT. V usage is TRBV28 and J usage is TRBJ1-5, with 9 bases lining up with TRBD1. V shed 7 bases, J shed 1 base, and the junction held 17 bases outside the gene matches. CDR1 is MDHEN and CDR2 is SYDVKM in the germline V gene. The CDR3 length is 19 residues.

The CDR3 here is CASSELRGDHSNQPQHF. As DNA, the CDR3 is TGTGCCAGCAGTGAACTTCGGGGGGACCATAGCAATCAGCCCCAGCATTTT. The chain links TRBV2 to TRBJ1-5, with a possible D match to TRBD1 (5 bases). With 2 bases removed from V and 0 bases from J, the gap between germline ends came to 14 bases. There are 17 residues in the CDR3. The germline CDR1 and CDR2 sequences are SNHLY and FYNNEI.

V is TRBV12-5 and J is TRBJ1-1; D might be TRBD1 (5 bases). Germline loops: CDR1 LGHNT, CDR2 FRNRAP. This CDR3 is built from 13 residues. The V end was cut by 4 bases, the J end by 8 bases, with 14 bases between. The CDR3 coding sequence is TGTGCTAGTGGTTCTGACAGCGCCCGCGAAGCTTTCTTT. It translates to CASGSDSAREAFF.

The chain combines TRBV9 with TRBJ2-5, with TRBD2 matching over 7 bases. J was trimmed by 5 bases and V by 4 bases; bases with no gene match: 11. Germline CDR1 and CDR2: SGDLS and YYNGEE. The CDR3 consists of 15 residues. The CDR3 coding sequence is TGTGCCAGCAGCCCGGGCGGCGGGAGCGGTGAGACCCAGTACTTC. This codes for CASSPGGGSGETQYF.

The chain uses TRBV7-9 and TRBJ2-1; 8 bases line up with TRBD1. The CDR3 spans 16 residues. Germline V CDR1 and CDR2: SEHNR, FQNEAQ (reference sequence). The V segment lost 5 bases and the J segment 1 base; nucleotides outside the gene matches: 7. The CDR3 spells CASSPADRASYNEQFF. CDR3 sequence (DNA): TGTGCCAGCAGCCCGGCGGACAGGGCGTCCTACAATGAGCAGTTCTTC.